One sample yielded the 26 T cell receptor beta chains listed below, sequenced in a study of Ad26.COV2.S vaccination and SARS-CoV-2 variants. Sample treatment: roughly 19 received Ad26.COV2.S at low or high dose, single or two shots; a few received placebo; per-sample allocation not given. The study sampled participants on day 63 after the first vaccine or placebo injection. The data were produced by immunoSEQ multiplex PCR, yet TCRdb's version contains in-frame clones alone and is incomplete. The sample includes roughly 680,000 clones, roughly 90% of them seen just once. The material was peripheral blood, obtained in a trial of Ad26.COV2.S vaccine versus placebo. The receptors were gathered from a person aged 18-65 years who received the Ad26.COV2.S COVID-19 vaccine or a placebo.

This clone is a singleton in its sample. CDR3 in amino acids: CASSLTRQETQYF. DNA for the CDR3: TGTGCCAGCAGCTTAACTAGACAAGAGACCCAGTACTTC. The rearrangement uses TRBV7-9 and TRBJ2-5; D is possibly TRBD2 (5 bases). The germline gives CDR1 SEHNR, CDR2 FQNEAQ (reference sequence). The V and J ends lost 2 bases and 2 bases respectively, with 6 bases between them. CDR3 length equals 13 residues.

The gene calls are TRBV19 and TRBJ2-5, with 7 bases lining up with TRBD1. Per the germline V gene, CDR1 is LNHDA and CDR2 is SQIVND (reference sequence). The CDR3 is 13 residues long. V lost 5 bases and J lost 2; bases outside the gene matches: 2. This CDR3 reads CASSGTAQETQYF. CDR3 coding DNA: TGTGCCAGTAGTGGGACAGCGCAAGAGACCCAGTACTTC.

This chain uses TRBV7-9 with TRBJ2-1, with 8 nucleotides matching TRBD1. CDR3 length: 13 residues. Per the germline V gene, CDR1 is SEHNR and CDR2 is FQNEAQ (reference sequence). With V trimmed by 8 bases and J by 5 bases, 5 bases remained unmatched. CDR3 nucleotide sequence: TGTGCCAGCGGGACAGGCGGACACAATGAGCAGTTCTTC. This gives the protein CASGTGGHNEQFF.

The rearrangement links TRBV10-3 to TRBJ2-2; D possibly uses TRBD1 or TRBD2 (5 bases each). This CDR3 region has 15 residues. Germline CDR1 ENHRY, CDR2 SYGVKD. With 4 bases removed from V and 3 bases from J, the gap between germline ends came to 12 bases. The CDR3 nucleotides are TGTGCCATCAGTGGAGGGGTAGGAGACACCGGGGAGCTGTTTTTT. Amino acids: CAISGGVGDTGELFF.

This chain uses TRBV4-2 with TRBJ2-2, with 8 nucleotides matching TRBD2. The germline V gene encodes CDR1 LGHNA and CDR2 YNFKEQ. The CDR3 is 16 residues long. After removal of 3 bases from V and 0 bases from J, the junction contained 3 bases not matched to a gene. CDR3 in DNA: TGTGCCAGCAGCCACCCCGGGGGGGCGAACACCGGGGAGCTGTTTTTT. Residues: CASSHPGGANTGELFF.

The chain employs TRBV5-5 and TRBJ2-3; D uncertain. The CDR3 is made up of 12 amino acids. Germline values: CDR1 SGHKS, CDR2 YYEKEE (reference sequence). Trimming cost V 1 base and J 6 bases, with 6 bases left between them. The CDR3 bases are TGTGCCAGCAGCTTGTTTGGGGATACGCAGTATTTT. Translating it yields CASSLFGDTQYF.

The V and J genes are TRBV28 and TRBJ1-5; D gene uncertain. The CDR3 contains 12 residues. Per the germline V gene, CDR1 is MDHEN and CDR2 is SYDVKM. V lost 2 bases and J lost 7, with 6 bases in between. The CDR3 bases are TGTGCCAGCAGTTTAGGGCGCCAGCCCCAGCATTTT. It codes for CASSLGRQPQHF. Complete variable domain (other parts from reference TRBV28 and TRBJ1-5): DVKVTQSSRYLVKRTGEKVFLECVQDMDHENMFWYRQDPGLGLRLIYFSYDVKMKEKGDIPEGYSVSREKKERFSLILESASTNQTSMYLCASSLGRQPQHFGDGTRLSIL.

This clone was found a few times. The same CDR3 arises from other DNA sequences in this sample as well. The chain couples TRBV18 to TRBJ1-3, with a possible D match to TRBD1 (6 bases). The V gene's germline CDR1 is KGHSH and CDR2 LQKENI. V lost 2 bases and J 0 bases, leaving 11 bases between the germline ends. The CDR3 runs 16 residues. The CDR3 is CASSPTGQSSGNTIYF. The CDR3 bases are TGTGCCAGCTCACCAACTGGACAGAGCTCTGGAAACACCATATATTTT.

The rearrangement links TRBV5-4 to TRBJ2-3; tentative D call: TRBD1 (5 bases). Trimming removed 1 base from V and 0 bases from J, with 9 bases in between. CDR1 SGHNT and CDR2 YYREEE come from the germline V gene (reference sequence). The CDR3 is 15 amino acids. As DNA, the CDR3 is TGTGCCAGCAGCTTGAGGTCAGGGAGCACAGATACGCAGTATTTT. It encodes CASSLRSGSTDTQYF.

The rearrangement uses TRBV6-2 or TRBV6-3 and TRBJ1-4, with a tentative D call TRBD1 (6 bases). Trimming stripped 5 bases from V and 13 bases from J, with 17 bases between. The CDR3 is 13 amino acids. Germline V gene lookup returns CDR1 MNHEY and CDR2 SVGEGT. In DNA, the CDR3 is TGTGCCAGCAGTCGTCACATCGGGGGGGCACTGTTTTTT. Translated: CASSRHIGGALFF.

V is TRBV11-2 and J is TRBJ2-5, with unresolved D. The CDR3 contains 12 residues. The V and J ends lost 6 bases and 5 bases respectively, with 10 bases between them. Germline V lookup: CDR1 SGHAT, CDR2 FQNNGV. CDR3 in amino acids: CASRSSMETQYF. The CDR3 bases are TGTGCCAGCAGGTCTTCGATGGAGACCCAGTACTTC.

For the CDR3, the DNA is TGTGCCAGCAGCTACGACGGCATGAACACTGAAGCTTTCTTT. The encoded protein is CASSYDGMNTEAFF. The rearrangement joins TRBV11-3 to TRBJ1-1; no clear D gene. Trimming took 4 bases from V and 0 from J, leaving 9 bases between them. This CDR3 is 14 amino acids long. The germline gives CDR1 SGHNT, CDR2 YENEEA. Full variable domain (missing parts from reference TRBV11-3 and TRBJ1-1): EAGVVQSPRYKIIEKKQPVAFWCNPISGHNTLYWYLQNLGQGPELLIRYENEEAVDDSQLPKDRFSAERLKGVDSTLKIQPAELGDSAVYLCASSYDGMNTEAFFGQGTRLTVV.

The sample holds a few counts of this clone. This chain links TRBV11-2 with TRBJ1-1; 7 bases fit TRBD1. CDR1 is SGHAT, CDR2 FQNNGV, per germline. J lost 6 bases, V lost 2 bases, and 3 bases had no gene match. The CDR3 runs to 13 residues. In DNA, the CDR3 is TGTGCCAGCAGCTTAACAGGGGACCCTGAAGCTTTCTTT. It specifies CASSLTGDPEAFF.

The CDR3 sequence: CATSRDRAASTDTQYF. CDR3 nucleotide sequence: TGTGCCACCAGCAGAGATCGGGCGGCTAGCACAGATACGCAGTATTTT. The chain uses TRBV15 and TRBJ2-3; D remains ambiguous. Germline-derived CDR1 and CDR2 are LNHNV and YYDKDF (reference sequence). The CDR3 runs to 16 residues. V was cut by 0 bases and J by 0 bases, with 10 bases left in between. The full variable domain, its missing parts supplied by reference TRBV15 and TRBJ2-3, is DAMVIQNPRYQVTQFGKPVTLSCSQTLNHNVMYWYQQKSSQAPKLLFHYYDKDFNNEADTPDNFQSRRPNTSFCFLDIRSPGLGDTAMYLCATSRDRAASTDTQYFGPGTRLTVL.

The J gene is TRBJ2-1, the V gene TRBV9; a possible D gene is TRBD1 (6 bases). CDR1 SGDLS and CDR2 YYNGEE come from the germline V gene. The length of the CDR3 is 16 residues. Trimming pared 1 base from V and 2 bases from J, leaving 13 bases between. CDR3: CASSVRTGSTYNEQFF. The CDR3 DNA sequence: TGTGCCAGCAGCGTACGTACAGGGAGCACCTACAATGAGCAGTTCTTC.

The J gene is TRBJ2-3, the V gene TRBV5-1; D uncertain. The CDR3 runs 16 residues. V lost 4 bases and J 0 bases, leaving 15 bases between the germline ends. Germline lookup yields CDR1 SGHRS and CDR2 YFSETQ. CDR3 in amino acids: CASSPDGPTSTDTQYF. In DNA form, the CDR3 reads TGCGCCAGCAGCCCGGACGGACCAACTAGCACAGATACGCAGTATTTT.

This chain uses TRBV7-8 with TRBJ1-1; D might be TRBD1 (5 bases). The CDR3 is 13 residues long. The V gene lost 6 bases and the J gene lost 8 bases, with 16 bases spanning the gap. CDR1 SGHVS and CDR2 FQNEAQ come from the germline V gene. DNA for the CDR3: TGTGCCAGCAGACCAGATGGGACCACAGAAGCTTTCTTT. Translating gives CASRPDGTTEAFF.

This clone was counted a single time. The chain's CDR3 is CSVERGDEQFF. The DNA for the CDR3 is TGCAGCGTTGAGAGAGGGGATGAGCAGTTCTTC. The chain employs TRBV29-1 and TRBJ2-1, with D perhaps matching TRBD1 or TRBD2 (5 bases each). The CDR3 runs to 11 residues. V dropped 3 bases and J dropped 8 bases, with 8 bases sitting between them. Germline V gene data show CDR1 as SQVTM and CDR2 as ANQGSEA.

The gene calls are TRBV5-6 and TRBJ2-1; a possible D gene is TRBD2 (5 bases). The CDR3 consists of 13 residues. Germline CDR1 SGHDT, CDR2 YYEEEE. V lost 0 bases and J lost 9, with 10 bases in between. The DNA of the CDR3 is TGTGCCAGCAGCTTGGTCGGCGGAGGTGAGCAGTTCTTC. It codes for CASSLVGGGEQFF.

CDR3 protein: CASSPRDSYEQYF. The CDR3 DNA follows: TGTGCCAGCAGCCCCAGGGACTCCTACGAGCAGTACTTC. This sequence joins TRBV12-3 or TRBV12-4 and TRBJ2-7; D may be TRBD1 (5 bases). CDR3 length equals 13 residues. Trimming stripped 6 bases from V and 0 bases from J, with 9 bases between.

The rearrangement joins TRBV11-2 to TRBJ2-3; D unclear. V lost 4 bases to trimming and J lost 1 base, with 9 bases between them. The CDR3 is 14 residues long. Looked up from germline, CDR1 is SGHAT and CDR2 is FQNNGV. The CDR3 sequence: CASSSATRTDTQYF. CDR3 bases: TGTGCCAGCAGCTCCGCGACTCGCACAGATACGCAGTATTTT.

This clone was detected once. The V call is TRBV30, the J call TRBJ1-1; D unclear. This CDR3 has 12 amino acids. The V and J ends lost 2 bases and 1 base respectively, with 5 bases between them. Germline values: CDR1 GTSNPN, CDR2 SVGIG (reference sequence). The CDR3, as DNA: TGTGCCTGGAGTATCGGGAACACTGAAGCTTTCTTT. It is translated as CAWSIGNTEAFF.

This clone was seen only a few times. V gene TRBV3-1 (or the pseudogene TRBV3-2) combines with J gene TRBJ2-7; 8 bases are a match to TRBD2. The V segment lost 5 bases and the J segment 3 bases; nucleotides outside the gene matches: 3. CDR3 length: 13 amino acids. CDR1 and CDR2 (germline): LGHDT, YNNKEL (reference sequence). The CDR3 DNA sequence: TGTGCCAGCAGCAAAAGCGGGGGCTACGAGCAGTACTTC. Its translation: CASSKSGGYEQYF.

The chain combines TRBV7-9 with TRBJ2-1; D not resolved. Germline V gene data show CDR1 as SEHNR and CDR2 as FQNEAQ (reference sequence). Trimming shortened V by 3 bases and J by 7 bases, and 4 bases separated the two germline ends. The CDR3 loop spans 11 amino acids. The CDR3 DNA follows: TGTGCCAGCAGCTTGCTGAATGAGCAGTTCTTC. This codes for CASSLLNEQFF.

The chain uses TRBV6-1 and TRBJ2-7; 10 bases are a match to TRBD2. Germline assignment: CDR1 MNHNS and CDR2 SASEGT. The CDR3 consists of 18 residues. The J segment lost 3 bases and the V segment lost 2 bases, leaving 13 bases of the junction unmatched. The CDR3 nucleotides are TGTGCCAGCAGTGAAAGGGCTAGCGGGAGTCGATTGGTCTACGAGCAGTACTTC. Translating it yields CASSERASGSRLVYEQYF.

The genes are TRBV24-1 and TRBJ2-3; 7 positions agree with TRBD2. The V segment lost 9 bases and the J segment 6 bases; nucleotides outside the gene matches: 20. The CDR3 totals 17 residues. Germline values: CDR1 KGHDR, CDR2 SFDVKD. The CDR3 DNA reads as TGTGCCACCGCCAGCGCCTCCTGGGGGGGACCCCGGGATACGCAGTATTTT. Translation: CATASASWGGPRDTQYF.